A selection of T cell receptor beta chains follows, all from one sample in a study of blood T cell repertoires in COVID-19. The protocol was immunoSEQ multiplex PCR, while the TCRdb copy is restricted to in-frame clones and leaves out a portion. The table has 90,000 to 120,000 clones, approximately 84% seen once; the top ten hold 4% to 5.5%. The sequenced sample consisted of peripheral blood. All receptors derive from a human donor in a cohort sampled during active COVID-19. The CDR3 runs from the conserved cysteine through the conserved F or W. D genes are given only for firm matches. Not every row has a clone size; where given, it reads once, few, many or a size class.

v_gene: TRBV9; abundance: .; j_gene: TRBJ1-2; d_gene: .; CDR3aa: CASSDQYGYTF; CDR3nt: TGTGCCAGCAGCGACCAGTATGGCTACACCTTC
v_gene: TRBV28; abundance: .; j_gene: TRBJ2-7; d_gene: .; CDR3aa: CASSTPGGWRGTYEQYF; CDR3nt: TGTGCCAGCAGCACGCCAGGAGGCTGGCGCGGGACCTACGAGCAGTACTTC
v_gene: TRBV20-1; abundance: .; j_gene: TRBJ2-3; d_gene: .; CDR3aa: CSVGGWDTQYF; CDR3nt: TGCAGTGTTGGGGGCTGGGATACGCAGTATTTT
v_gene: TRBV6-5; abundance: few; j_gene: TRBJ2-5; d_gene: .; CDR3aa: CASSYRGGKETQYF; CDR3nt: TGTGCCAGCAGTTACCGTGGAGGAAAAGAGACCCAGTACTTC
v_gene: TRBV10-3; abundance: .; j_gene: TRBJ1-4; d_gene: TRBD1; CDR3aa: CAISPGTGGEKLFF; CDR3nt: TGTGCCATCAGCCCCGGGACAGGGGGTGAAAAACTGTTTTTT
v_gene: TRBV18; abundance: .; j_gene: TRBJ2-5; d_gene: .; CDR3aa: CASSPLGGFEETQYF; CDR3nt: TGTGCCAGCTCACCATTGGGGGGTTTTGAAGAGACCCAGTACTTC
v_gene: TRBV7-9; abundance: .; j_gene: TRBJ1-4; d_gene: .; CDR3aa: CASSLGLGTNYEKLFF; CDR3nt: TGTGCCAGCAGCTTAGGTCTCGGGACAAATTATGAAAAACTGTTTTTT
v_gene: TRBV6-5; abundance: once; j_gene: TRBJ1-5; d_gene: TRBD1; CDR3aa: CASTPGQGYQPQHF; CDR3nt: TGTGCCAGCACCCCGGGACAGGGGTATCAGCCCCAGCATTTT
v_gene: TRBV6-8; abundance: few; j_gene: TRBJ2-2; d_gene: TRBD1; CDR3aa: CASHWGQLNTGELFF; CDR3nt: TGTGCCAGCCACTGGGGACAGCTTAACACCGGGGAGCTGTTTTTT
v_gene: TRBV29-1; abundance: .; j_gene: TRBJ1-2; d_gene: TRBD1; CDR3aa: CSVRDRYYGYTF; CDR3nt: TGCAGCGTTCGGGACAGGTACTATGGCTACACCTTC
v_gene: TRBV6-2/TRBV6-3; abundance: .; j_gene: TRBJ2-3; d_gene: TRBD2; CDR3aa: CASRPSGGTDTQYF; CDR3nt: TGTGCCAGCAGGCCTAGCGGAGGCACAGATACGCAGTATTTT
v_gene: TRBV27; abundance: .; j_gene: TRBJ1-4; d_gene: .; CDR3aa: CASRPRSPATNEKLFF; CDR3nt: TGTGCCAGCAGACCCAGGTCACCCGCAACTAATGAAAAACTGTTTTTT
v_gene: TRBV28; abundance: .; j_gene: TRBJ1-1; d_gene: .; CDR3aa: CASRSQGPTEAFF; CDR3nt: TGTGCCAGCCGTAGCCAGGGTCCCACTGAAGCTTTCTTT
v_gene: TRBV3-1/TRBV3-2; abundance: .; j_gene: TRBJ2-7; d_gene: TRBD2; CDR3aa: CASSQGYSAGGAHEQYF; CDR3nt: TGTGCCAGCAGCCAAGGATACTCAGCGGGAGGAGCGCACGAGCAGTACTTC
v_gene: TRBV23-1; abundance: .; j_gene: TRBJ2-5; d_gene: .; CDR3aa: CASSREEGAHRETQYF; CDR3nt: TGCGCCAGCAGTCGAGAGGAAGGGGCACATCGGGAGACCCAGTACTTC
v_gene: TRBV5-1; abundance: .; j_gene: TRBJ2-3; d_gene: .; CDR3aa: CASSQGPYTGSTDTQYF; CDR3nt: TGCGCCAGCAGCCAGGGCCCTTACACAGGTAGCACAGATACGCAGTATTTT
v_gene: TRBV28; abundance: few; j_gene: TRBJ1-5; d_gene: .; CDR3aa: CASITGSYQPQHF; CDR3nt: TGTGCCAGTATTACAGGAAGCTATCAGCCCCAGCATTTT
v_gene: TRBV7-8; abundance: .; j_gene: TRBJ2-5; d_gene: .; CDR3aa: CASSRTEGKETQYF; CDR3nt: TGTGCCAGCAGCCGAACAGAGGGTAAAGAGACCCAGTACTTC
v_gene: TRBV9; abundance: .; j_gene: TRBJ1-2; d_gene: TRBD1; CDR3aa: CASSPPPGQGAYGYTF; CDR3nt: TGTGCCAGCAGCCCCCCCCCGGGACAGGGGGCCTATGGCTACACCTTC
v_gene: TRBV19; abundance: .; j_gene: TRBJ1-3; d_gene: .; CDR3aa: CASSVSSSGNTIYF; CDR3nt: TGTGCCAGTAGTGTGTCGTCCTCTGGAAACACCATATATTTT
v_gene: TRBV7-2; abundance: .; j_gene: TRBJ1-1; d_gene: TRBD1; CDR3aa: CASSPRTGGGTEAFF; CDR3nt: TGTGCCAGCAGCCCCCGGACAGGGGGCGGGACTGAAGCTTTCTTT
v_gene: TRBV18; abundance: .; j_gene: TRBJ1-1; d_gene: TRBD1; CDR3aa: CVSSSGTDFMNTEAFF; CDR3nt: TGTGTCAGCTCATCCGGGACAGACTTTATGAACACTGAAGCTTTCTTT
v_gene: TRBV4-3; abundance: .; j_gene: TRBJ2-3; d_gene: TRBD2; CDR3aa: CASSQRTSPTDTQYF; CDR3nt: TGCGCCAGCAGCCAACGGACTAGCCCCACAGATACGCAGTATTTT
v_gene: TRBV19; abundance: .; j_gene: TRBJ2-3; d_gene: TRBD2; CDR3aa: CATRTSGSADTQYF; CDR3nt: TGTGCCACTCGGACTAGCGGGAGCGCAGATACGCAGTATTTT
v_gene: TRBV27; abundance: .; j_gene: TRBJ2-7; d_gene: .; CDR3aa: CASSLGAGLEQYF; CDR3nt: TGTGCCAGCAGTTTGGGAGCCGGTCTAGAGCAGTACTTC
v_gene: TRBV7-2; abundance: .; j_gene: TRBJ1-4; d_gene: TRBD1; CDR3aa: CASSIRQGYNEKLFF; CDR3nt: TGTGCCAGCAGCATCAGACAGGGATATAATGAAAAACTGTTTTTT